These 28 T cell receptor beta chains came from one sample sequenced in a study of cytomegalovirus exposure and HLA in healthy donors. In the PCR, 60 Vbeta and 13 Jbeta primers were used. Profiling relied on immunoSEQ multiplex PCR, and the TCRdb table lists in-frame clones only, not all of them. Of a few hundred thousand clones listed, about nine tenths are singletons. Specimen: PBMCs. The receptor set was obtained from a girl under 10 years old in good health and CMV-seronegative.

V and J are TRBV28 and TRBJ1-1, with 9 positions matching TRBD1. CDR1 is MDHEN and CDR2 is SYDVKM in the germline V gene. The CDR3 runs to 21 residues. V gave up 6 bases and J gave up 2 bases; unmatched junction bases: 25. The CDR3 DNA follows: TGTGCCAGCAGCTCCGGGTTATCTCTCGCGGAGGGGACAGGGCTCAACACTGAAGCTTTCTTT. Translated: CASSSGLSLAEGTGLNTEAFF.

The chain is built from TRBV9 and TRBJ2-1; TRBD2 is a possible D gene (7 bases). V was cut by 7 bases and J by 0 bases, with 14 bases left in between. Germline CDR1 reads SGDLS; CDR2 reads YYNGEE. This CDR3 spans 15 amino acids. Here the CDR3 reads CASGIGGGSYNEQFF. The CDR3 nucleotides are TGTGCCAGCGGAATAGGGGGGGGCTCCTACAATGAGCAGTTCTTC.

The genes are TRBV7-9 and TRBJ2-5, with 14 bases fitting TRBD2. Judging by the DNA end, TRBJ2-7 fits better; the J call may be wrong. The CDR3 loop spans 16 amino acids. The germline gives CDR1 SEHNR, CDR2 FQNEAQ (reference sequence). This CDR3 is CASSLGTSGRRYEQYF. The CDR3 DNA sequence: TGTGCCAGCAGCTTAGGGACTAGCGGGAGGCGATACGAGCAGTACTTC.

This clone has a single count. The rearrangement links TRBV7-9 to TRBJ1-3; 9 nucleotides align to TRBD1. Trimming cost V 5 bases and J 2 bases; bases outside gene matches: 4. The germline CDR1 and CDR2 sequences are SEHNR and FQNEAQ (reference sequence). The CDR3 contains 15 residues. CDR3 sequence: CASSPRQGAGNTIYF. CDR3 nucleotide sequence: TGTGCCAGCAGCCCACGACAGGGGGCTGGAAACACCATATATTTT.

Here the CDR3 reads CASRRLAGGPETQYF. CDR3 in DNA: TGTGCCAGTAGGCGACTAGCGGGGGGGCCGGAGACCCAGTACTTC. The V call is TRBV19, the J call TRBJ2-5; TRBD2 aligns across 14 bases. CDR1 and CDR2 (germline): LNHDA, SQIVND (reference sequence). This CDR3 contains 15 residues. The V segment lost 6 bases and the J segment 5 bases; nucleotides outside the gene matches: 5. Full variable domain (rest looked up from reference TRBV19 and TRBJ2-5): DGGITQSPKYLFRKEGQNVTLSCEQNLNHDAMYWYRQDPGQGLRLIYYSQIVNDFQKGDIAEGYSVSREKKESFPLTVTSAQKNPTAFYLCASRRLAGGPETQYFGPGTRLLVL.

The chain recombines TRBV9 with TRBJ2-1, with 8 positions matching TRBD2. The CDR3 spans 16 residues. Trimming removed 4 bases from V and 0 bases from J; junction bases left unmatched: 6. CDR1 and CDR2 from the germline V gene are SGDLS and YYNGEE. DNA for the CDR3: TGTGCCAGCAGCTTACTAGCGGCCAGCTCCTACAATGAGCAGTTCTTC. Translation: CASSLLAASSYNEQFF.

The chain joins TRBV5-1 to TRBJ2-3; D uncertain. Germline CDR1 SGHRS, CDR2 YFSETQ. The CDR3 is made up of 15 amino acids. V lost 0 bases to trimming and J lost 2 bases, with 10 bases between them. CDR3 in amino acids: CASSLARSSTDTQYF. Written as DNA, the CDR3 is TGCGCCAGCAGCTTGGCCCGGTCCTCCACAGATACGCAGTATTTT.

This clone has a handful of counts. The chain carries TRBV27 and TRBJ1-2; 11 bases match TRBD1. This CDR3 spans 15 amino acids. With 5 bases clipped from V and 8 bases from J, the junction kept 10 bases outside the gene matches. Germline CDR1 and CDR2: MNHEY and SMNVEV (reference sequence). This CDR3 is CASSPTDRGREGYTF. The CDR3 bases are TGTGCCAGCAGTCCGACGGACAGGGGGCGGGAGGGCTACACCTTC.

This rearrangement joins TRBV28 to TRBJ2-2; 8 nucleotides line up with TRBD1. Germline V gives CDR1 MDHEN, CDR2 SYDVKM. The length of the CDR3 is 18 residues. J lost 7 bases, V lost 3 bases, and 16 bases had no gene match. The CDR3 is CASSFPLKRQGYDGELFF. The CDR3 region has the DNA TGTGCCAGCAGTTTTCCCCTGAAGAGACAGGGGTACGACGGGGAGCTGTTTTTT.

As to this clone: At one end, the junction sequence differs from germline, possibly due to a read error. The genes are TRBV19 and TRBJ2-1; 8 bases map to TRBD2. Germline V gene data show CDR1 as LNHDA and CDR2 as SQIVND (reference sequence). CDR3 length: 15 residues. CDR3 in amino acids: CASRIGLAEYNEQFF. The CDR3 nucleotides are TGTGCCAGTAGAATAGGACTAGCAGAATACAATGAGCAGTTCTTC.

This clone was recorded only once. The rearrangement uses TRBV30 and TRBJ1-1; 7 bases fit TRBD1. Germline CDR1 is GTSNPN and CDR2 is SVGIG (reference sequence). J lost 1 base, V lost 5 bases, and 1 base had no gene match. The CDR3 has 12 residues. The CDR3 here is CAWGQANTEAFF. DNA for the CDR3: TGTGCCTGGGGACAGGCGAACACTGAAGCTTTCTTT.

The CDR3 sequence is CASSWGLEGGPDTQYF. The CDR3 DNA is TGTGCCAGCAGTTGGGGACTCGAGGGTGGTCCAGATACGCAGTATTTT. The chain uses TRBV6-5 and TRBJ2-3, with D possibly matching TRBD2 (6 bases). The CDR3 totals 16 residues. V lost 4 bases, J lost 4 bases, and 18 bases lay in between. CDR1 MNHEY and CDR2 SVGAGI come from the germline V gene.

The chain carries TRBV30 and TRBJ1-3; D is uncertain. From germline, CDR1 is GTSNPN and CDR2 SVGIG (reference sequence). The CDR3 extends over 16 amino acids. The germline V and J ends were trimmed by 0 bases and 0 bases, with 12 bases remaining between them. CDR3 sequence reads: CAWSVRGGSSGNTIYF. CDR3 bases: TGTGCCTGGAGTGTACGGGGAGGGTCCTCTGGAAACACCATATATTTT.

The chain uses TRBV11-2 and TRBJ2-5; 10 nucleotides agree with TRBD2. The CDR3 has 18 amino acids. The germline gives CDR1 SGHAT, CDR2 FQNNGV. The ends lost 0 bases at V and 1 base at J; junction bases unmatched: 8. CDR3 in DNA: TGTGCCAGCAGCTTAGATGTTAGGGCTAGCGGGAGCCAAGAGACCCAGTACTTC. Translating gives CASSLDVRASGSQETQYF.

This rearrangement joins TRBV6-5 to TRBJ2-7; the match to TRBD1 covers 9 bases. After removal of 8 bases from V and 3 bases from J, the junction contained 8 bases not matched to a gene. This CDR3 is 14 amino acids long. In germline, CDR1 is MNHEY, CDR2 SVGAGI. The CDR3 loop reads CASSPDRGFYEQYF. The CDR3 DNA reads TGTGCCAGCTCTCCGGACAGGGGTTTCTACGAGCAGTACTTC.

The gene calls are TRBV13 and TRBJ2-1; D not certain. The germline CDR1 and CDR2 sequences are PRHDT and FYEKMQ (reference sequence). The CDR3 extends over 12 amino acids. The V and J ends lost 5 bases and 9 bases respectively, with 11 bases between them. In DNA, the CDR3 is TGTGCCAGCAGCCCACTCGGGTCTGAGCAGTTCTTC. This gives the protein CASSPLGSEQFF.

The CDR3 DNA reads TGTGCCTGGAGTGTTAGGTGGGGACAGGGCAAAGGCTACACCTTC. Translating it yields CAWSVRWGQGKGYTF. The chain carries TRBV30 and TRBJ1-2; 9 nucleotides line up with TRBD1. Germline CDR1 and CDR2: GTSNPN and SVGIG (reference sequence). V lost 0 bases and J lost 8; bases outside the gene matches: 10. The CDR3 extends over 15 amino acids.

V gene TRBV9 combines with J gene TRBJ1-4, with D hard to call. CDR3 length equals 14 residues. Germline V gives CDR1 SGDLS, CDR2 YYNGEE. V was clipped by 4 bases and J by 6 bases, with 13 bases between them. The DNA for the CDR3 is TGTGCCAGCAGCACCCGGGGTTTCGATGAAAAACTGTTTTTT. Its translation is CASSTRGFDEKLFF.

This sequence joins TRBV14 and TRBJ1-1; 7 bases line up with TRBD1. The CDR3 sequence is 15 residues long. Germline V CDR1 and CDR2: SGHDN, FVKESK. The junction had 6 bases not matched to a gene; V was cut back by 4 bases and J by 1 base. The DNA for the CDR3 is TGTGCCAGCAGCCGAATCGGGACAGCGAACACTGAAGCTTTCTTT. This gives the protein CASSRIGTANTEAFF.

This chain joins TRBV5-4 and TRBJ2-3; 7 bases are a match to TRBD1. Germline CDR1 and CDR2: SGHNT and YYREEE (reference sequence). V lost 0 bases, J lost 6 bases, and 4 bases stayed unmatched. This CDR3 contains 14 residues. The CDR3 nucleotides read TGTGCCAGCAGCTTGGGAGGGGGCGTGGATACGCAGTATTTT. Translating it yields CASSLGGGVDTQYF. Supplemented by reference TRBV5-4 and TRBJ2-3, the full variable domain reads ETGVTQSPTHLIKTRGQQVTLRCSSQSGHNTVSWYQQALGQGPQFIFQYYREEENGRGNFPPRFSGLQFPNYSSELNVNALELDDSALYLCASSLGGGVDTQYFGPGTRLTVL.

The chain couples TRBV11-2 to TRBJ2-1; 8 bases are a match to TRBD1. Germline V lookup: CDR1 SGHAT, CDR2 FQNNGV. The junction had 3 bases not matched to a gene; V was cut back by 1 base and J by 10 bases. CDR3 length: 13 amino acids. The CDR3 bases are TGTGCCAGCAGCTTAGTGGACAGGGAGGAGCAGTTCTTC. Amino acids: CASSLVDREEQFF.

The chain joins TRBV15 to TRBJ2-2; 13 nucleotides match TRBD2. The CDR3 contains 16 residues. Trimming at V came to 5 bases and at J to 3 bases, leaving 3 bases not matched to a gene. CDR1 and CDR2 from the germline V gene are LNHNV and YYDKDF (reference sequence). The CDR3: CATSLGLAGDTGELFF. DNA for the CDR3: TGTGCCACCAGCCTAGGACTAGCGGGGGACACCGGGGAGCTGTTTTTT.

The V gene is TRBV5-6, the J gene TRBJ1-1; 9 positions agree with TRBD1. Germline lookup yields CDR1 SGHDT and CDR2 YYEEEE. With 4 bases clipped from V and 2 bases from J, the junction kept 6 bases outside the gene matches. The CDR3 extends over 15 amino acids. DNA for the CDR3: TGTGCCAGCAGCGGCCCGGGACAGGGCAACACTGAAGCTTTCTTT. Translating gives CASSGPGQGNTEAFF. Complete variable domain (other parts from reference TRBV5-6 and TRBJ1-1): DAGVTQSPTHLIKTRGQQVTLRCSPKSGHDTVSWYQQALGQGPQFIFQYYEEEERQRGNFPDRFSGHQFPNYSSELNVNALLLGDSALYLCASSGPGQGNTEAFFGQGTRLTVV.

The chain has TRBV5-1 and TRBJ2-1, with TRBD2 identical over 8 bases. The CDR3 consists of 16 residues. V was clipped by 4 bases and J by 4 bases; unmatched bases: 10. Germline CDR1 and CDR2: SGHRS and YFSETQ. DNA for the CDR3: TGCGCCAGCAGCCCGCGTCACGGGGGGGGATACAATGAGCAGTTCTTC. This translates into CASSPRHGGGYNEQFF. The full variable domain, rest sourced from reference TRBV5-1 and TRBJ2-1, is KAGVTQTPRYLIKTRGQQVTLSCSPISGHRSVSWYQQTPGQGLQFLFEYFSETQRNKGNFPGRFSGRQFSNSRSEMNVSTLELGDSALYLCASSPRHGGGYNEQFFGPGTRLTVL.

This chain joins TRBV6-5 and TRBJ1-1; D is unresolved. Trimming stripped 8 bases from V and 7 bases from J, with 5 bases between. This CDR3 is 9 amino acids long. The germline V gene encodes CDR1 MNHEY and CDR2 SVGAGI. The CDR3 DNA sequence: TGTGCCAGCGGCCTTGAAGCTTTCTTT. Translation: CASGLEAFF.

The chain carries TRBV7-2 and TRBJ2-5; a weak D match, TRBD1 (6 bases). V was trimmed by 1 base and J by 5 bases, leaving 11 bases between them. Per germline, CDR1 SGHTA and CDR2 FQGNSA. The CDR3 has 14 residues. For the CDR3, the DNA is TGTGCCAGCAGCTTAGGGGGGCCCGGGGAGACCCAGTACTTC. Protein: CASSLGGPGETQYF.

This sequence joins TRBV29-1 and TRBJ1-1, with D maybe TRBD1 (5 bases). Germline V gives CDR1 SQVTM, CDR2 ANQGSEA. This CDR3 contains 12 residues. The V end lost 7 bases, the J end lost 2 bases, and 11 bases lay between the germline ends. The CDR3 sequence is CSAKDTNTEAFF. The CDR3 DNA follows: TGCAGCGCCAAGGACACTAACACTGAAGCTTTCTTT.

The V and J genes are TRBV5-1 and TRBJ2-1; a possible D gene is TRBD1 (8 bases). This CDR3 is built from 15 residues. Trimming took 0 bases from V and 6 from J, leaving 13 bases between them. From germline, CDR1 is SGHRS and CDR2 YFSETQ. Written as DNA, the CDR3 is TGCGCCAGCAGCTTGGAACAGGGGGGGGTCAATGAGCAGTTCTTC. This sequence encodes CASSLEQGGVNEQFF.